The 25 T cell receptor beta chains presented below share a single source sample, sequenced in a study of T cells after posttransplantation cyclophosphamide. Method: immunoSEQ multiplex PCR; TCRdb's copy keeps in-frame clones and lacks some. The table records roughly 3,400 clones, around 95% of them present only once. The source material was naive CD8+ T cells sorted from PBMCs. These receptors all come from a woman in her forties or fifties in good health and a related stem cell transplant donor.

The V call is TRBV19, the J call TRBJ1-5; unclear D gene. The V gene lost 4 bases and the J gene lost 1 base, with 11 bases spanning the gap. Germline V gene sequence: CDR1 LNHDA, CDR2 SQIVND (reference sequence). The CDR3 loop spans 15 amino acids. The CDR3 nucleotides read TGTGCCAGTAGTACCCCCGGGGTAAGCAATCAGCCCCAGCATTTT. This sequence encodes CASSTPGVSNQPQHF. Combining the CDR3 with reference TRBV19 and TRBJ1-5 gives the whole variable domain DGGITQSPKYLFRKEGQNVTLSCEQNLNHDAMYWYRQDPGQGLRLIYYSQIVNDFQKGDIAEGYSVSREKKESFPLTVTSAQKNPTAFYLCASSTPGVSNQPQHFGDGTRLSIL.

The CDR3 sequence is CSVAQSTGELFF. The CDR3 DNA reads as TGCAGCGTTGCACAGAGTACCGGGGAGCTGTTTTTT. The chain is built from TRBV29-1 and TRBJ2-2, with D unclear. V was shortened by 4 bases and J by 5 bases, with 8 bases between the two germline ends. Germline CDR1 is SQVTM and CDR2 is ANQGSEA. This CDR3 has 12 amino acids.

Remarks on this clone: A junction boundary mismatches the germline segment, possibly from a read error. This chain links TRBV7-9 with TRBJ2-1; D might be TRBD1 (6 bases). This CDR3 is 18 amino acids long. Germline V gene data show CDR1 as SEHNR and CDR2 as FQNEAQ (reference sequence). The CDR3 loop reads CASSQTYGGSSSYNGQFF. CDR3 in DNA: TGTGCCAGCAGCCAAACCTATGGGGGCTCGAGCTCCTACAATGGGCAGTTCTTC.

The rearrangement uses TRBV30 and TRBJ1-1, with TRBD1 matching 7 bases. CDR1 is GTSNPN, CDR2 SVGIG, per germline (reference sequence). The trim removed 4 bases at V and 6 bases at J, leaving 11 bases unmatched. This CDR3 region has 14 residues. As DNA, the CDR3 is TGTGCCTGGACTGAGACAGGGATAGGTCCTGAAGCTTTCTTT. It specifies CAWTETGIGPEAFF.

V and J are TRBV13 and TRBJ2-1; D gene ambiguous. Germline lookup yields CDR1 PRHDT and CDR2 FYEKMQ (reference sequence). This CDR3 is built from 16 residues. V lost 4 bases to trimming and J lost 0 bases, with 13 bases between them. Here the CDR3 DNA reads TGTGCCAGCAGCTCCCGACTCGCTAGCTCCTACAATGAGCAGTTCTTC. Protein product: CASSSRLASSYNEQFF. Variable domain in full (rest from reference TRBV13 and TRBJ2-1): AAGVIQSPRHLIKEKRETATLKCYPIPRHDTVYWYQQGPGQDPQFLISFYEKMQSDKGSIPDRFSAQQFSDYHSELNMSSLELGDSALYFCASSSRLASSYNEQFFGPGTRLTVL.

The genes are TRBV6-5 and TRBJ2-7, with 8 bases matching TRBD2. Germline V gives CDR1 MNHEY, CDR2 SVGAGI. CDR3 length: 16 residues. V shed 2 bases and J 1 base; nucleotides not matched to a gene: 7. The CDR3 region is CASSYTPSGPSYEQYF. As DNA, the CDR3 is TGTGCCAGCAGTTACACCCCTAGCGGGCCTTCCTACGAGCAGTACTTC.

The chain employs TRBV19 and TRBJ1-5; the D gene is possibly TRBD1 (5 bases). There are 13 residues in the CDR3. The ends were cut back, 6 bases at V and 3 bases at J, with 9 bases in the middle. Germline loops: CDR1 LNHDA, CDR2 SQIVND (reference sequence). CDR3 residues: CASRTDNNQPQHF. As DNA, the CDR3 is TGTGCCAGTAGGACGGACAACAATCAGCCCCAGCATTTT.

The CDR3 coding sequence is TGTGCCAGCACCCAACAACAGGGTTTCCACGAGCAGTACTTC. It translates to CASTQQQGFHEQYF. This rearrangement joins TRBV6-1 to TRBJ2-7; D may be TRBD1 (6 bases). CDR3 size: 14 residues. The V end lost 7 bases, the J end lost 5 bases, and 18 bases lay between the germline ends. Looked up from germline, CDR1 is MNHNS and CDR2 is SASEGT.

The gene calls are TRBV30 and TRBJ2-2, with 11 bases aligning to TRBD2. Germline V gives CDR1 GTSNPN, CDR2 SVGIG (reference sequence). V gave up 6 bases and J gave up 4 bases; unmatched junction bases: 4. This CDR3 has 14 amino acids. The CDR3 nucleotides are TGTGCCTGTTCCGGGACTAGCGGCACCGGGGAGCTGTTTTTT. It codes for CACSGTSGTGELFF.

This clone has just one count. The genes are TRBV27 and TRBJ1-2; TRBD1 might be the D (6 bases). The CDR3 covers 15 residues. Germline V gene data show CDR1 as MNHEY and CDR2 as SMNVEV (reference sequence). V was shortened by 2 bases and J by 0 bases, with 10 bases between the two germline ends. The CDR3 region is CASSLTAGANYGYTF. CDR3 coding DNA: TGTGCCAGCAGTTTAACGGCAGGGGCTAACTATGGCTACACCTTC.

This chain uses TRBV2 with TRBJ1-2, with D perhaps matching TRBD1 (5 bases). The CDR3 runs 14 residues. Germline lookup yields CDR1 SNHLY and CDR2 FYNNEI. V shed 6 bases and J shed 4 bases, with 15 bases lying between them. The CDR3 nucleotides read TGTGCCAGCAGCTTTTCCAGGGTTTCCTATGGCTACACCTTC. As protein: CASSFSRVSYGYTF.

V is TRBV7-9 and J is TRBJ2-7, with D possibly being TRBD1 (6 bases). V gave up 7 bases and J gave up 3 bases, with 13 bases separating them. The CDR3 is 13 amino acids. Germline V gene lookup returns CDR1 SEHNR and CDR2 FQNEAQ (reference sequence). This CDR3 reads CASTSTGDYEQYF. The CDR3 coding sequence is TGTGCCAGCACCTCGACAGGTGACTACGAGCAGTACTTC.

The gene calls are TRBV19 and TRBJ1-1; TRBD1 matches at 10 bases. CDR3 size: 14 residues. Germline assignment: CDR1 LNHDA and CDR2 SQIVND (reference sequence). With 5 bases clipped from V and 5 bases from J, the junction kept 5 bases outside the gene matches. In DNA, the CDR3 is TGTGCCAGTAGTCCCGACAGGGGGCGGACTGAAGCTTTCTTT. Encoded protein: CASSPDRGRTEAFF.

V is TRBV19 and J is TRBJ2-7, with 8 nucleotides matching TRBD2. Germline CDR1 and CDR2: LNHDA and SQIVND (reference sequence). CDR3 size: 16 residues. V lost 6 bases, J lost 3 bases, and 13 bases stayed unmatched. The CDR3 reads CASSDRTSSTIYEQYF. CDR3 sequence (DNA): TGTGCCAGTAGCGATCGGACTAGCTCAACTATCTACGAGCAGTACTTC. Full variable domain (remainder filled in from reference TRBV19 and TRBJ2-7): DGGITQSPKYLFRKEGQNVTLSCEQNLNHDAMYWYRQDPGQGLRLIYYSQIVNDFQKGDIAEGYSVSREKKESFPLTVTSAQKNPTAFYLCASSDRTSSTIYEQYFGPGTRLTVT.

The chain has TRBV9 and TRBJ2-7; no clear D. Trimming stripped 1 base from V and 6 bases from J, with 14 bases between. Germline CDR1 and CDR2: SGDLS and YYNGEE. The CDR3 extends over 14 amino acids. The CDR3: CASSVQPETGEQYF. For the CDR3, the DNA is TGTGCCAGCAGCGTACAACCCGAGACGGGCGAGCAGTACTTC.

This clone has just one count. The V gene is TRBV25-1, the J gene TRBJ1-1, with D perhaps matching TRBD1 (6 bases). This CDR3 region has 14 residues. V shed 2 bases and J shed 2 bases, with 9 bases lying between them. From germline, CDR1 is MGHDK and CDR2 SYGVNS. CDR3 sequence: CASSETGFNTEAFF. As DNA, the CDR3 is TGTGCCAGCAGTGAAACAGGGTTTAACACTGAAGCTTTCTTT.

The DNA of the CDR3 is TGTGCCAGTAGTATCTGGACGGCTAGCCTCTATGGCTACACCTTC. It codes for CASSIWTASLYGYTF. J is TRBJ1-2 and V is TRBV19; D ambiguous. V gave up 3 bases and J gave up 4 bases, with 15 bases separating them. CDR3 size: 15 residues. Germline V gene lookup returns CDR1 LNHDA and CDR2 SQIVND (reference sequence).

This clone was recorded once. The chain combines TRBV9 with TRBJ2-2; no firm D call. Germline-derived CDR1 and CDR2 are SGDLS and YYNGEE. The V end was cut by 0 bases, the J end by 7 bases, with 10 bases between. The CDR3 has 14 residues. DNA of the CDR3: TGTGCCAGCAGCGTAGGCTCTGGCGGCGGGGAGCTGTTTTTT. Residues: CASSVGSGGGELFF.

The rearrangement joins TRBV13 to TRBJ1-2, with D tentatively TRBD1 (6 bases). Germline V gene data show CDR1 as PRHDT and CDR2 as FYEKMQ (reference sequence). V dropped 0 bases and J dropped 3 bases, with 14 bases sitting between them. There are 16 residues in the CDR3. This CDR3 is CASSLGVRQEDYGYTF. CDR3 bases: TGTGCCAGCAGCTTAGGCGTGAGACAGGAAGACTATGGCTACACCTTC.

This chain joins TRBV6-5 and TRBJ1-4; tentative D call: TRBD1 (6 bases). CDR1 and CDR2 from the germline V gene are MNHEY and SVGAGI. The CDR3 covers 13 residues. V lost 6 bases and J lost 8, with 13 bases in between. The CDR3 here is CASSITGTEKLFF. The CDR3 DNA reads as TGTGCCAGCAGCATTACAGGGACAGAAAAACTGTTTTTT.

This rearrangement joins TRBV5-1 to TRBJ2-3; a weak D match, TRBD2 (6 bases). Trimming removed 0 bases at V and 3 bases at J, with 8 bases between. There are 14 residues in the CDR3. Looked up from germline, CDR1 is SGHRS and CDR2 is YFSETQ. Here the CDR3 reads CASSLAGDTDTQYF. The CDR3 region has the DNA TGCGCCAGCAGCTTGGCGGGAGATACAGATACGCAGTATTTT.

V usage is TRBV6-5 and J usage is TRBJ2-1, with D unclear. V was cut by 6 bases and J by 2 bases, with 11 bases left in between. Germline V gene data show CDR1 as MNHEY and CDR2 as SVGAGI. The CDR3 sequence is 14 residues long. The CDR3 coding sequence is TGTGCCAGCAGCTATAATACGGCCTACAATGAGCAGTTCTTC. Translating it yields CASSYNTAYNEQFF.

V and J are TRBV6-5 and TRBJ1-4, with a possible D match to TRBD1 (5 bases). V was shortened by 4 bases and J by 2 bases, with 14 bases between the two germline ends. CDR3 length: 16 amino acids. Germline CDR1 and CDR2: MNHEY and SVGAGI. The chain's CDR3 is CASSFYQGMTNEKLFF. Written as DNA, the CDR3 is TGTGCCAGCAGTTTCTACCAGGGAATGACTAATGAAAAACTGTTTTTT.

The genes are TRBV2 and TRBJ2-5; 7 bases are a match to TRBD1. The CDR3 is made up of 14 amino acids. Germline V gene sequence: CDR1 SNHLY, CDR2 FYNNEI. With 3 bases clipped from V and 5 bases from J, the junction kept 6 bases outside the gene matches. DNA for the CDR3: TGTGCCAGCAGTGATTTAAGGGGGCGGGAGACCCAGTACTTC. It yields the protein CASSDLRGRETQYF.

V and J are TRBV9 and TRBJ1-1, with TRBD1 matching over 8 bases. The V and J ends lost 3 bases and 5 bases, in that order; junction bases with no gene match: 12. CDR3 size: 16 residues. Germline V CDR1 and CDR2: SGDLS, YYNGEE. This chain's CDR3 is CASSADGQGIRTEAFF. The CDR3 DNA is TGTGCCAGCAGCGCCGACGGACAGGGAATAAGGACTGAAGCTTTCTTT.